This entry lists 7 T cell receptor beta chains sequenced from one sample in a study of shared clonotypes between healthy human individuals. The repertoire was sequenced with immunoSEQ multiplex PCR; TCRdb's copy has only in-frame clones and lacks some. The sample yields some 680,000 clones, about 80% seen once. Specimen: memory CD4+ T cells sorted from blood. Regarding subset: CD45RA-negative fraction. The source of these receptors is a woman younger than 45 in good health.

Worth noting for this clone: Other DNA sequences in this specimen translate into the identical CDR3. The chain employs TRBV19 and TRBJ2-2; TRBD1 aligns across 10 bases. The CDR3 length is 15 residues. Germline-derived CDR1 and CDR2 are LNHDA and SQIVND (reference sequence). V was pared by 5 bases and J by 5 bases, with 5 bases of the junction left unmatched. The CDR3 nucleotides read TGTGCCAGTAGTCCCGGGACAGGGGTTACCGGGGAGCTGTTTTTT. Its translation is CASSPGTGVTGELFF.

V usage is TRBV6-5 and J usage is TRBJ2-1; D is perhaps TRBD2 (5 bases). V was cut by 6 bases and J by 9 bases, with 18 bases left in between. Germline CDR1 and CDR2: MNHEY and SVGAGI. The CDR3 covers 14 residues. The CDR3 loop is CASSKPTGFGEQFF. CDR3 DNA: TGTGCCAGCAGCAAACCGACGGGGTTCGGTGAGCAGTTCTTC.

The chain is built from TRBV28 and TRBJ1-1; TRBD1 agrees at 9 bases. Trimming took 5 bases from V and 10 from J; bases not matched to a gene: 8. CDR1 MDHEN and CDR2 SYDVKM come from the germline V gene. CDR3 length: 13 residues. The CDR3 loop is CASSNRDRVGAFF. The CDR3 DNA sequence: TGTGCCAGCAGTAACCGGGACAGGGTTGGAGCTTTCTTT.

As regards this clone: This same CDR3 is encoded by further DNA sequences in the sample. The gene calls are TRBV28 and TRBJ2-3; D might be TRBD2 (5 bases). Trimming stripped 3 bases from V and 2 bases from J, with 9 bases between. Germline-derived CDR1 and CDR2 are MDHEN and SYDVKM. The CDR3 totals 14 residues. The CDR3 DNA is TGTGCCAGCAGTTTCGGCGGGCCCACAGATACGCAGTATTTT. Translating gives CASSFGGPTDTQYF.

The chain combines TRBV19 with TRBJ1-2; D gene uncertain. The V end was cut by 2 bases, the J end by 1 base, with 11 bases between. Germline V lookup: CDR1 LNHDA, CDR2 SQIVND (reference sequence). CDR3 length equals 15 residues. The CDR3 sequence: CASSISPAVNYGYTF. The DNA for the CDR3 is TGTGCCAGTAGTATATCTCCAGCCGTTAACTATGGCTACACCTTC.

This chain links TRBV6-1 with TRBJ2-7; D possibly corresponds to TRBD2 (6 bases). The V end was cut by 8 bases, the J end by 5 bases, with 16 bases between. CDR1 and CDR2 from the germline V gene are MNHNS and SASEGT. This CDR3 is built from 13 residues. The CDR3 sequence: CASRGTVEHEQYF. CDR3 in DNA: TGTGCCAGCCGGGGGACTGTCGAGCACGAGCAGTACTTC.

The chain links TRBV4-1 to TRBJ2-6; TRBD1 matches at 9 bases. Per germline, CDR1 MGHRA and CDR2 YSYEKL. The J segment lost 0 bases and the V segment lost 3 bases, leaving 6 bases of the junction unmatched. The CDR3 is 18 amino acids. The CDR3 sequence: CASSHIDRGGSGANVLTF. The DNA of the CDR3 is TGCGCCAGCAGCCATATCGACAGGGGGGGCTCTGGGGCCAACGTCCTGACTTTC.